This T cell receptor (beta chain) was observed in a study of cytomegalovirus exposure and HLA in healthy donors. CDR3 length: 16 amino acids. With 0 bases clipped from V and 4 bases from J, the junction kept 9 bases outside the gene matches. Germline V lookup: CDR1 MNHEY, CDR2 SVGAGI. 60 Vbeta and 13 Jbeta primers were used in PCR. The repertoire was sequenced with immunoSEQ multiplex PCR; TCRdb's copy has only in-frame clones and lacks some. Here the sample spans approximately 100,000 clones, 60% to 80% being singletons. The chain has TRBV6-5 and TRBJ2-7; 7 bases agree with TRBD1. What was sequenced was PBMCs. The TCR sequence derives from a human donor in good health. Here the CDR3 reads CASSYSIPGQIYEQYF. Here the CDR3 DNA reads TGTGCCAGCAGTTACTCGATCCCGGGACAGATTTACGAGCAGTACTTC.